The following is a T cell receptor (beta chain) sequence with its context. The data were taken from a study of T cell changes during pregnancy in multiple sclerosis. Profiled with immunoSEQ multiplex PCR; TCRdb holds only in-frame clones, not every one. The sample comprises 50,000 or so clones, roughly nine tenths of which are singletons, and about 0.36% rests with the top ten. This CDR3 contains 18 residues. J is TRBJ2-2 and V is TRBV21-1; TRBD1 was called by the table and not checked on the DNA. TRBV21-1 is recorded as a pseudogene. This TCR came from a female donor with multiple sclerosis, enrolled in a pregnancy study. Sequencing was performed on CD4+ T cells from peripheral blood mononuclear cells, taken before pregnancy. The CDR3: CASSKSGTGTGGPGELFF. CDR3 in DNA: TGTGCCAGCAGCAAATCTGGGACCGGGACAGGGGGCCCCGGGGAGCTGTTTTTT.